One and the same sample provided the 5 T cell receptor beta chains below, sequenced in a study of cytomegalovirus exposure and HLA in healthy donors. TCRdb's copy holds only in-frame clones and misses some; the assay was immunoSEQ multiplex PCR. The repertoire includes under 250,000 clones, roughly 84% of them detected once, and 1.5% to 2.5% sits in the top ten. The sample consisted of PBMCs. The receptors were gathered from a woman younger than 30 in good health and CMV-seropositive.

The genes are TRBV28 and TRBJ1-1, with a weak D call TRBD1 (6 bases). The V end lost 5 bases, the J end lost 5 bases, and 18 bases lay between the germline ends. The CDR3 has 15 residues. Per germline, CDR1 MDHEN and CDR2 SYDVKM. The CDR3 region has the DNA TGTGCCAGCAGTCCTCGGAAGGGGGTATGGACTGAAGCTTTCTTT. Protein: CASSPRKGVWTEAFF.

V is TRBV19 and J is TRBJ2-7; TRBD1 is a possible D gene (6 bases). The CDR3 totals 13 residues. Germline V gives CDR1 LNHDA, CDR2 SQIVND (reference sequence). V was trimmed by 11 bases and J by 5 bases, leaving 19 bases between them. DNA of the CDR3: TGTGCCGCTCAGACAGGACTTAAGGACGAGCAGTACTTC. This gives the protein CAAQTGLKDEQYF.

J is TRBJ2-2 and V is TRBV27; TRBD2 might be the D (5 bases). Germline lookup yields CDR1 MNHEY and CDR2 SMNVEV (reference sequence). This CDR3 region has 14 residues. With 7 bases removed from V and 4 bases from J, the gap between germline ends came to 13 bases. The chain's CDR3 is CASIYGEFTGELFF. The DNA of the CDR3 is TGTGCCAGCATTTACGGGGAATTCACCGGGGAGCTGTTTTTT.

Notes on this clone: This likely stems from a read error, as it lies one base from a far larger clone. Other DNA sequences from this sample encode an identical CDR3 as well. V gene TRBV4-1 combines with J gene TRBJ2-7, with 9 nucleotides matching TRBD2. CDR3 length equals 15 residues. Trimming removed 0 bases from V and 0 bases from J; junction bases left unmatched: 0. Germline values: CDR1 MGHRA, CDR2 YSYEKL. CDR3 bases: TGCGCCAGCAGCCAAGAGACTAGCGGCTCCTACGAGCAGTACTTC. It specifies CASSQETSGSYEQYF.

The chain employs TRBV28 and TRBJ2-3; 10 bases agree with TRBD2. The CDR3 is 16 amino acids. Germline lookup yields CDR1 MDHEN and CDR2 SYDVKM. The V segment lost 3 bases and the J segment 4 bases; nucleotides outside the gene matches: 7. The CDR3 spells CASSLALAGVSDTQYF. CDR3 DNA: TGTGCCAGCAGTTTGGCCCTAGCGGGAGTGTCAGATACGCAGTATTTT.